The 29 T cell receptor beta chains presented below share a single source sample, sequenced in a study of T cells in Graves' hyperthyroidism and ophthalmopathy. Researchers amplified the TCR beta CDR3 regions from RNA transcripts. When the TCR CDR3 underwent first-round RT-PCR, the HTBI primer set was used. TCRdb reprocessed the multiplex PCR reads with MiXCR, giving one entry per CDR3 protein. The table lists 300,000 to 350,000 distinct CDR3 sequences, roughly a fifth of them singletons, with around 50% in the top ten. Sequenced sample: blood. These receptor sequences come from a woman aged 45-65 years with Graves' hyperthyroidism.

The CDR3: CAWTVGMNTEAFF. CDR3 DNA sequence: TGTGCCTGGACTGTCGGGATGAACACTGAAGCTTTCTTT. The chain joins TRBV30 to TRBJ1-1, with D unresolved. The germline V gene has CDR1 GTSNPN and CDR2 SVGIG (reference sequence). Trimming removed 4 bases at V and 0 bases at J, with 9 bases between. The length of the CDR3 is 13 residues.

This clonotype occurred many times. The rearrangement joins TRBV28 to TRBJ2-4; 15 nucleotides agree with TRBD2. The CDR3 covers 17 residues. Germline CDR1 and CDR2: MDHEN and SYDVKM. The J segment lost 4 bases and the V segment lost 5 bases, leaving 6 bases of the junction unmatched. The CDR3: CASSGGLAGGRKNIQYF. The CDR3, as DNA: TGTGCCAGCAGTGGCGGACTAGCGGGGGGGAGGAAAAACATTCAGTACTTC. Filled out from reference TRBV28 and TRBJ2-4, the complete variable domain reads DVKVTQSSRYLVKRTGEKVFLECVQDMDHENMFWYRQDPGLGLRLIYFSYDVKMKEKGDIPEGYSVSREKKERFSLILESASTNQTSMYLCASSGGLAGGRKNIQYFGAGTRLSVL.

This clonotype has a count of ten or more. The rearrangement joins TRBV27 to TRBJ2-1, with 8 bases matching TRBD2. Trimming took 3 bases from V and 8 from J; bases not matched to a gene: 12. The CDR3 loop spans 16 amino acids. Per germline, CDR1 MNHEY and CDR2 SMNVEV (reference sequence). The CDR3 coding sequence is TGTGCCAGCAGTTTTCTAGCGGGCCCCGGGGGTGATGAGCAGTTCTTC. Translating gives CASSFLAGPGGDEQFF.

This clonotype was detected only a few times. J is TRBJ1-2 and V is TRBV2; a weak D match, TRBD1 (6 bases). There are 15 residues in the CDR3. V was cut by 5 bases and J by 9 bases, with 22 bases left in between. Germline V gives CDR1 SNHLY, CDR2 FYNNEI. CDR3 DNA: TGTGCCAGCAGTCTCCTACTAGGGGGGAGCTCTAGCTACACCTTC. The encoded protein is CASSLLLGGSSSYTF.

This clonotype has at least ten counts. CDR3 DNA: TGTGCCAGCAGGATGAGCGGGATAATGTACAATGAGCAGTTCTTC. Translating it yields CASRMSGIMYNEQFF. The chain uses TRBV12-3 or TRBV12-4 and TRBJ2-1; 7 bases fit TRBD2. Losses at the gene ends were 6 bases for V and 4 bases for J; bases not matched to a gene: 9. The CDR3 has 15 amino acids.

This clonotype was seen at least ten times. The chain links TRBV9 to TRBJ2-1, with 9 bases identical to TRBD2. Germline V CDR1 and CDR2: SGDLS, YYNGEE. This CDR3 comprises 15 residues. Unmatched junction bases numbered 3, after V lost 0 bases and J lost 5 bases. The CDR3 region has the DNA TGTGCCAGCAGCGTAGGTGCTAGCGGGAACAATGAGCAGTTCTTC. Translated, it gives CASSVGASGNNEQFF.

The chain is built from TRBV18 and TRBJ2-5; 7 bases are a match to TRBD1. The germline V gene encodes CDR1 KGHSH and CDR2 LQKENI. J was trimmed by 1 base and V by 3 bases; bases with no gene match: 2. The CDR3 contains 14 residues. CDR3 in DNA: TGTGCCAGCTCACCGTACAGGGGCCAAGAGACCCAGTACTTC. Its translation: CASSPYRGQETQYF.

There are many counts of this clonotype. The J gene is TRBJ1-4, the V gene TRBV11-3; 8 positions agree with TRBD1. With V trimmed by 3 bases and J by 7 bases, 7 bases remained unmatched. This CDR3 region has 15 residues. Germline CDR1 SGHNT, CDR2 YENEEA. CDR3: CASSLTGVKREKLFF. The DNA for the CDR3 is TGTGCCAGCAGCTTGACAGGGGTTAAACGTGAAAAACTGTTTTTT.

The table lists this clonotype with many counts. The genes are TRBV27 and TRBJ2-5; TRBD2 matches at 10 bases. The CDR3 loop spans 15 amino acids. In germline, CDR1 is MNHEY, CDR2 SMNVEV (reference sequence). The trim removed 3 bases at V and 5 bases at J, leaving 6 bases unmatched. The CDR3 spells CASSFQRGGSETQYF. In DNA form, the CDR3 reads TGTGCCAGCAGTTTCCAGCGGGGGGGCTCGGAGACCCAGTACTTC.

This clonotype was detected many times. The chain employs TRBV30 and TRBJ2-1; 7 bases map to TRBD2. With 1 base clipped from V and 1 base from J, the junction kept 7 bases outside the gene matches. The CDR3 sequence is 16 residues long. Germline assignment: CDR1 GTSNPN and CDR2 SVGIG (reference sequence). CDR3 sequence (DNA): TGTGCCTGGAGTGCGAAAGTTAGCGGGTCCTACAATGAGCAGTTCTTC. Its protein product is CAWSAKVSGSYNEQFF.

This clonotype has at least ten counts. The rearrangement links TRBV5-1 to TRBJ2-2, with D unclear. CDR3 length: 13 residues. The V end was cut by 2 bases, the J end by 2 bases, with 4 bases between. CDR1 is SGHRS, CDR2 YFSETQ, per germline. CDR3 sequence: CASSLTNTGELFF. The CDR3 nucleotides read TGCGCCAGCAGCTTAACTAACACCGGGGAGCTGTTTTTT.

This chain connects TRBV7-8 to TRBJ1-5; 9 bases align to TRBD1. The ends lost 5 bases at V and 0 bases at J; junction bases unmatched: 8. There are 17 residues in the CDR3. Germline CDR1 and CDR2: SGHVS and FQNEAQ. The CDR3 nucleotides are TGTGCCAGCAGCCAAGACAGGGGGACCTATAGCAATCAGCCCCAGCATTTT. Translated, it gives CASSQDRGTYSNQPQHF.

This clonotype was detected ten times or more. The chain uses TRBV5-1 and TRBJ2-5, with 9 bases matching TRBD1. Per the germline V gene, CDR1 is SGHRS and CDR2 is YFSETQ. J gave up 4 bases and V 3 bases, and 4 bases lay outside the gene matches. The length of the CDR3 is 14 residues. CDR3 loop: CASSWGQGIETQYF. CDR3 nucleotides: TGCGCCAGCAGCTGGGGACAGGGAATAGAGACCCAGTACTTC.

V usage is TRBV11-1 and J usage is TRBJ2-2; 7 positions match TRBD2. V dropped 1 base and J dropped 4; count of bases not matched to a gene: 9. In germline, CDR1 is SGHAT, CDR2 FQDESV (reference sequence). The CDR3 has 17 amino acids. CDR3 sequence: CASSLVSPTSLTGELFF. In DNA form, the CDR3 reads TGTGCCAGCAGCTTAGTGTCCCCGACTAGCCTCACCGGGGAGCTGTTTTTT.

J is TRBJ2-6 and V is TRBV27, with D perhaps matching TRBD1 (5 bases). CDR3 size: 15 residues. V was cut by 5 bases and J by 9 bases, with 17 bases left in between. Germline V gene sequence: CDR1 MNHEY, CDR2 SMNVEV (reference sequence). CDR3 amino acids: CASSPYRDRGNVLTF. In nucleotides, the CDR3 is TGTGCCAGCAGTCCCTACAGAGACAGAGGCAACGTCCTGACTTTC.

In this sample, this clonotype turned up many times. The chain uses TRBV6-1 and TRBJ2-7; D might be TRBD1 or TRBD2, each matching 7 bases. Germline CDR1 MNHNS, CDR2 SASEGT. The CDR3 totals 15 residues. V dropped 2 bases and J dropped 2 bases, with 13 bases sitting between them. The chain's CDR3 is CASSEQGGNTYEQYF. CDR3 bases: TGTGCCAGCAGTGAACAGGGGGGGAACACCTACGAGCAGTACTTC.

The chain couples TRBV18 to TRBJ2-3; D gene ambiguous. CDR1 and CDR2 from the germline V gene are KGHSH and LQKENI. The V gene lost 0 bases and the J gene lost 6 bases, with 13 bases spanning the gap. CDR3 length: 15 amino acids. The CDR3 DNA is TGTGCCAGCTCACCACCGGCAGAGCGCAGGGATACGCAGTATTTT. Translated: CASSPPAERRDTQYF.

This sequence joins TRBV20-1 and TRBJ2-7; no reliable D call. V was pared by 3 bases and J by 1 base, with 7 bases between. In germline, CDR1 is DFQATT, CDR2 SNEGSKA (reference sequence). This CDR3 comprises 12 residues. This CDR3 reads CSASGQSYEQYF. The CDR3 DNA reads TGCAGTGCTAGTGGTCAGTCCTACGAGCAGTACTTC.

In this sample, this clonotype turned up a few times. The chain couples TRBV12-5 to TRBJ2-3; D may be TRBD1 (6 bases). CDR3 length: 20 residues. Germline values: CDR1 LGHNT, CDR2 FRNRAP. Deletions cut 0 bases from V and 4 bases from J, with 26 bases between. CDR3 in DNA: TGTGCTAGTGGTTTGGTGCAAGGGACCACAGGGATGGGAATTGCAGATACGCAGTATTTT. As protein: CASGLVQGTTGMGIADTQYF. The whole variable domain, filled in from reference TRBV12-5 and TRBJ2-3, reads DARVTQTPRHKVTEMGQEVTMRCQPILGHNTVFWYRQTMMQGLELLAYFRNRAPLDDSGMPKDRFSAEMPDATLATLKIQPSEPRDSAVYFCASGLVQGTTGMGIADTQYFGPGTRLTVL.

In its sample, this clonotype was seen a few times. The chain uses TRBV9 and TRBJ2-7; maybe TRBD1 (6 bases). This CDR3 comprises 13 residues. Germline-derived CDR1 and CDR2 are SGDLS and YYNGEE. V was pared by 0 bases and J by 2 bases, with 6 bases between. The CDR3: CASSVGDTYEQYF. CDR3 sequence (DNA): TGTGCCAGCAGCGTAGGGGACACCTACGAGCAGTACTTC.

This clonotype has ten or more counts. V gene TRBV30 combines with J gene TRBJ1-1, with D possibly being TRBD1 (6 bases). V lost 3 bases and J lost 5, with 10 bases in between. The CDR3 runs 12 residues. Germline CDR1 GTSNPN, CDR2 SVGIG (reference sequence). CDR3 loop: CAWSLRGTEAFF. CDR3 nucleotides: TGTGCCTGGAGCCTCAGGGGTACTGAAGCTTTCTTT.

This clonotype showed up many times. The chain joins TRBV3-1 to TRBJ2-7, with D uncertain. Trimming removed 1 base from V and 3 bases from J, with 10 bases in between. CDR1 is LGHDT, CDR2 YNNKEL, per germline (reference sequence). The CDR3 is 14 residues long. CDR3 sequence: CASSQVGRSYEQYF. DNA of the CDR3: TGTGCCAGCAGCCAAGTGGGTCGGAGCTACGAGCAGTACTTC.

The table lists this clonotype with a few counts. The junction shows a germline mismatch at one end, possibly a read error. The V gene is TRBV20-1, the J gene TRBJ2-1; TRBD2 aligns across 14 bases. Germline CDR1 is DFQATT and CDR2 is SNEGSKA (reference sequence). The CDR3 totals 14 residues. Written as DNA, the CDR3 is TGCAGTGCGACGACTAGCGGGGGGGGCAATAAGCAGTTCTTC. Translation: CSATTSGGGNKQFF.

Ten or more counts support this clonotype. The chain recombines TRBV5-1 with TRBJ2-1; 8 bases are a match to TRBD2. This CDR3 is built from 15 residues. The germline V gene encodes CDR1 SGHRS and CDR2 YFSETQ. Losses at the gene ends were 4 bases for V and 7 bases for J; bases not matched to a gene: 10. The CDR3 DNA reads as TGCGCCAGCAGCCCCGGATCGGGGGGGCCGAATGAGCAGTTCTTC. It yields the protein CASSPGSGGPNEQFF.

The CDR3 nucleotides read TGTGCCAGCAGTCGCGACAGGGGGCGAAATTCCTACGAGCAGTACTTC. The encoded protein is CASSRDRGRNSYEQYF. The V and J genes are TRBV6-2 or TRBV6-3 and TRBJ2-7; 10 bases are a match to TRBD1. The CDR3 is made up of 16 amino acids. The junction had 8 bases not matched to a gene; V was cut back by 5 bases and J by 1 base. Germline CDR1 and CDR2: MNHEY and SVGEGT.

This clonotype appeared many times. In nucleotides, the CDR3 is TGTGCCAGCAGCCGGTCGACCCGGGGCTACGAGCAGTACTTC. Amino acids: CASSRSTRGYEQYF. V usage is TRBV12-3 or TRBV12-4 and J usage is TRBJ2-7, with D possibly being TRBD2 (5 bases). V gave up 6 bases and J gave up 3 bases, with 15 bases separating them. The CDR3 spans 14 residues.

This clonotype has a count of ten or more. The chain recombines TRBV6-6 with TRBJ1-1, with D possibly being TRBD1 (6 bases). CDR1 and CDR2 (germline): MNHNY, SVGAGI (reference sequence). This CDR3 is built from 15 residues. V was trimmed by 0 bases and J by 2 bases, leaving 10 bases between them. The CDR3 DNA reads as TGTGCCAGCAGTTACTCGGACAGTTTTAACACTGAAGCTTTCTTT. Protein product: CASSYSDSFNTEAFF.

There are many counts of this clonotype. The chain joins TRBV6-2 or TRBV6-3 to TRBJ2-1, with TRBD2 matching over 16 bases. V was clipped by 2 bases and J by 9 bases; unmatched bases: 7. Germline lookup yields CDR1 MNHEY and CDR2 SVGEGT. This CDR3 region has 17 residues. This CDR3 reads CASSYDPGLAGGGEQFF. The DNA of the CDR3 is TGTGCCAGCAGTTACGATCCGGGACTAGCGGGAGGGGGTGAGCAGTTCTTC.

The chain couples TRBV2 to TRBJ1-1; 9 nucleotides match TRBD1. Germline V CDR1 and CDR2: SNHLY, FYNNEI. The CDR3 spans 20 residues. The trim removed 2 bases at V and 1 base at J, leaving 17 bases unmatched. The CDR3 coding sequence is TGTGCCAGCAGTGAATGGAATGTGGGGACAGGGAGAAGGTCGAACACTGAAGCTTTCTTT. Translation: CASSEWNVGTGRRSNTEAFF. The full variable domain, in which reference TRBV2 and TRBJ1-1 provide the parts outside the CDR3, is EPEVTQTPSHQVTQMGQEVILRCVPISNHLYFYWYRQILGQKVEFLVSFYNNEISEKSEIFDDQFSVERPDGSNFTLKIRSTKLEDSAMYFCASSEWNVGTGRRSNTEAFFGQGTRLTVV.